The 24 T cell receptor beta chains presented below share a single source sample, sequenced in a study of immune characterization of retroperitoneal liposarcoma (dated by TCRdb to between 2018 and 2021). The library was built by means of PCR. The data were produced on a NextSeq 500. The public sequencing data were trimmed at Q25 with fastp and processed into clonotypes with MiXCR by TCRdb, which kept only in-frame beta chains. Entries are consolidated by CDR3 protein sequence, retaining the most common genes and DNA. The table for this sample lists around 11,000 distinct CDR3 sequences; 37% of them were counted only once. Under 25% of the sample belongs to the ten largest clones. Sequences were obtained from tumor tissue. The source of these receptors is a male donor with retroperitoneal liposarcoma.

The chain couples TRBV6-1 to TRBJ2-5; TRBD1 might be the D (6 bases). CDR1 is MNHNS, CDR2 SASEGT, per germline. Trimming took 8 bases from V and 11 from J, leaving 21 bases between them. CDR3 length equals 13 residues. The CDR3 nucleotides are TGTGCCAGCTTAACAGGGCCCCTCGGGGAGCAGTACTTC. Translated, it gives CASLTGPLGEQYF.

This clonotype was recorded many times. This sequence joins TRBV6-1 and TRBJ1-6; D is perhaps TRBD1 (5 bases). The CDR3 is 15 residues long. Germline lookup yields CDR1 MNHNS and CDR2 SASEGT. The V end lost 0 bases, the J end lost 5 bases, and 8 bases lay between the germline ends. Written as DNA, the CDR3 is TGTGCCAGCAGTGAAGCCAAGGGACATAATTCACCCCTCCACTTT. Residues: CASSEAKGHNSPLHF.

V usage is TRBV6-1 and J usage is TRBJ2-1, with 10 bases identical to TRBD2. The last part of the DNA fits TRBJ2-7 better; the J call may be wrong. Germline V gene sequence: CDR1 MNHNS, CDR2 SASEGT. The CDR3 is 15 residues long. CDR3: CASSFGLAAGDEQYF. The CDR3 DNA reads TGTGCCAGCAGTTTTGGACTAGCGGCAGGAGATGAGCAGTACTTC.

This clonotype was detected only a few times. The V and J genes are TRBV12-3 or TRBV12-4 and TRBJ2-5; D is perhaps TRBD1 or TRBD2 (5 bases each). The V end lost 7 bases, the J end lost 11 bases, and 23 bases lay between the germline ends. The CDR3 sequence is 14 residues long. CDR3 loop: CASTLTGRYNEQYF. CDR3 DNA sequence: TGTGCCAGCACCCTAACGGGACGGTACAATGAGCAGTACTTC.

The table lists this clonotype with many counts. As DNA, the CDR3 is TGTGCCAGCAGTTCGGGACTAGCGGCGTCCTACGAGCAATACTTC. Protein sequence: CASSSGLAASYEQYF. The chain has TRBV6-1 and TRBJ2-5, with 11 bases aligning to TRBD2. The V and J ends lost 5 bases and 14 bases, in that order; junction bases with no gene match: 16. CDR3 length: 15 amino acids. From germline, CDR1 is MNHNS and CDR2 SASEGT.

The rearrangement links TRBV27 to TRBJ2-1; TRBD2 might be the D (6 bases). The DNA end lines up better with TRBJ2-7; the J call may be wrong. CDR1 MNHEY and CDR2 SMNVEV come from the germline V gene (reference sequence). The CDR3 length is 12 residues. This chain's CDR3 is CASTGEGHEQYF. CDR3 DNA: TGTGCCAGCACGGGGGAAGGTCACGAGCAGTACTTC.

This clonotype was observed a handful of times. This chain connects TRBV28 to TRBJ2-7; 12 bases are shared with TRBD1. With the DNA end fitting TRBJ2-1 better, the J assignment may be wrong. This CDR3 spans 15 amino acids. Germline-derived CDR1 and CDR2 are MDHEN and SYDVKM. In nucleotides, the CDR3 is TGTGCCAGCAGGGGAGGGGGACAGGGGGCAGGAGAGCAGTTCTTC. Encoded protein: CASRGGGQGAGEQFF.

The chain combines TRBV27 with TRBJ2-3; TRBD2 might be the D (5 bases). The CDR3 consists of 15 residues. Trimming stripped 6 bases from V and 4 bases from J, with 17 bases between. Looked up from germline, CDR1 is MNHEY and CDR2 is SMNVEV (reference sequence). The CDR3 region has the DNA TGTGCCAGCAGAGGGCTGGGGATCGGGGCAGATACGCAGTATTTT. Translating gives CASRGLGIGADTQYF.

This clonotype was seen only a few times. Sequence at one end of the junction differs from germline and may be a read error. The chain joins TRBV11-2 to TRBJ2-3, with D possibly being TRBD2 (7 bases). The CDR3 runs 14 residues. Germline values: CDR1 SGHAT, CDR2 FQNNGV. The CDR3 spells CACSGGGTTDTQYF. The CDR3 DNA reads TGTGCCTGCAGTGGGGGGGGCACCACAGATACGCAGTATTTT.

The chain links TRBV6-6 to TRBJ1-1, with 9 nucleotides matching TRBD1. V dropped 2 bases and J dropped 8; count of bases not matched to a gene: 9. The CDR3 extends over 15 amino acids. Germline values: CDR1 MNHNY, CDR2 SVGAGI (reference sequence). This chain's CDR3 is CASSYLSGQGKEAFF. Written as DNA, the CDR3 is TGTGCCAGCAGTTACCTCTCCGGACAGGGGAAAGAAGCTTTCTTT.

This rearrangement joins TRBV11-3 to TRBJ2-4; D perhaps matches TRBD2 (6 bases). Germline-derived CDR1 and CDR2 are SGHNT and YENEEA. Trimming pared 0 bases from V and 16 bases from J, leaving 22 bases between. The CDR3 spans 15 residues. CDR3 DNA: TGTGCCAGCAGCTTAGACGGAGGGAGATACAATGAGCAATACTTC. It translates to CASSLDGGRYNEQYF.

The chain links TRBV6-5 to TRBJ2-5; 12 bases align to TRBD2. This CDR3 comprises 16 residues. The V and J ends lost 2 bases and 11 bases, in that order; junction bases with no gene match: 12. Germline CDR1 and CDR2: MNHEY and SVGAGI. DNA for the CDR3: TGTGCCAGCAGTTACGATTCTAGCGGGGGGGCCGGTGAGCAGTACTTC. Its protein product is CASSYDSSGGAGEQYF.

The gene calls are TRBV6-1 and TRBJ2-5; D could derive from TRBD1 or TRBD2 (5 bases each). The J call may be mistaken, given a closer DNA end match to TRBJ2-7. The CDR3 has 14 residues. Per germline, CDR1 MNHNS and CDR2 SASEGT. CDR3 loop: CASKPGRISYEQYF. For the CDR3, the DNA is TGTGCCAGCAAACCGGGACGGATCTCCTACGAGCAGTACTTC.

The chain recombines TRBV7-2 with TRBJ2-1; possibly TRBD1 for D (6 bases). Germline lookup yields CDR1 SGHTA and CDR2 FQGNSA. This CDR3 has 14 amino acids. The ends were cut back, 5 bases at V and 10 bases at J, with 18 bases in the middle. CDR3 protein: CASSPPTGFSEQFF. As DNA, the CDR3 is TGTGCCAGCAGCCCCCCGACAGGTTTTTCGGAGCAGTTCTTC.

Regarding this clonotype: Germline is not matched at one junction end, which may reflect a read error. The chain couples TRBV11-3 to TRBJ2-1; possible D gene TRBD2, 6 bases. Germline-derived CDR1 and CDR2 are SGHNT and YENEEA. This CDR3 region has 12 residues. CDR3 sequence: CASKTSGHLRDF. The CDR3 bases are TGTGCCAGCAAAACATCAGGGCACCTGCGGGACTTC.

This clonotype was recorded at least ten times. The chain carries TRBV7-2 and TRBJ2-3; 8 bases are a match to TRBD2. The assigned J gene may be wrong: the sequence end matches TRBJ2-7 better. There are 16 residues in the CDR3. CDR1 and CDR2 (germline): SGHTA, FQGNSA. CDR3 coding DNA: TGTGCCAGCAGCAAGAGAGCGGGAGCGCTATACAATGAGCAGTACTTC. Residues: CASSKRAGALYNEQYF.

V is TRBV11-3 and J is TRBJ2-5; D not resolved. Trimming took 1 base from V and 6 from J, leaving 6 bases between them. The CDR3 is made up of 12 amino acids. In germline, CDR1 is SGHNT, CDR2 YENEEA. This chain's CDR3 is CASSLGGKTQYF. The CDR3 DNA sequence: TGTGCCAGCAGCTTAGGTGGAAAGACCCAGTACTTC.

This clonotype was found many times. V usage is TRBV7-2 and J usage is TRBJ2-1; weak D call: TRBD2 (5 bases). Trimming shortened V by 5 bases and J by 13 bases, and 24 bases separated the two germline ends. Germline V gene lookup returns CDR1 SGHTA and CDR2 FQGNSA. The CDR3 runs 15 residues. CDR3 loop: CASSGELGVGETQFF. In nucleotides, the CDR3 is TGTGCCAGCAGCGGCGAGCTGGGTGTGGGAGAGACCCAGTTCTTC.

The chain uses TRBV6-1 and TRBJ2-5, with 9 bases identical to TRBD2. CDR1 and CDR2 from the germline V gene are MNHNS and SASEGT. The CDR3 has 14 amino acids. V dropped 6 bases and J dropped 11; count of bases not matched to a gene: 13. The chain's CDR3 is CASRTLGTSWEQYF. The CDR3 bases are TGTGCCAGCAGAACCTTAGGGACTAGCTGGGAGCAGTACTTC.

This clonotype was recorded a few times. This sequence joins TRBV7-9 and TRBJ2-3; 7 positions agree with TRBD2. The length of the CDR3 is 12 residues. The germline gives CDR1 SEHNR, CDR2 FQNEAQ (reference sequence). Unmatched junction bases numbered 11, after V lost 10 bases and J lost 10 bases. In nucleotides, the CDR3 is TGTGCCACAGGCGAGGGCGGGGGTTCGCAGTATTTT. It translates to CATGEGGGSQYF. Full variable domain (rest looked up from reference TRBV7-9 and TRBJ2-3): DTGVSQNPRHKITKRGQNVTFRCDPISEHNRLYWYRQTLGQGPEFLTYFQNEAQLEKSRLLSDRFSAERPKGSFSTLEIQRTEQGDSAMYLCATGEGGGSQYFGPGTRLTVL.

This chain joins TRBV7-3 and TRBJ2-4; 9 nucleotides line up with TRBD1. This CDR3 contains 15 residues. Per germline, CDR1 SGHTA and CDR2 FQGTGA. Losses at the gene ends were 5 bases for V and 13 bases for J; bases not matched to a gene: 15. For the CDR3, the DNA is TGTGCCAGCAGCCCCTGGGGGACAGGGTTAAATGAGCAGTACTTC. Its translation is CASSPWGTGLNEQYF.

In its sample, this clonotype was seen many times. V is TRBV7-6 and J is TRBJ1-1; D gene uncertain. The CDR3 loop spans 15 amino acids. Per germline, CDR1 SGHVS and CDR2 FNYEAQ. The V gene lost 1 base and the J gene lost 4 bases, with 13 bases spanning the gap. This chain's CDR3 is CASSLDTGEGTEAFF. In nucleotides, the CDR3 is TGTGCCAGCAGCTTAGATACCGGAGAGGGCACTGAAGCTTTCTTT.

This clonotype was seen at least ten times. The chain's CDR3 is CAWSPPGGGNTGELFF. Here the CDR3 DNA reads TGTGCCTGGAGTCCTCCCGGCGGCGGAAACACCGGGGAGCTGTTTTTT. V is TRBV30 and J is TRBJ2-2; unclear D gene. This CDR3 region has 16 residues. Germline loops: CDR1 GTSNPN, CDR2 SVGIG (reference sequence). Deletions cut 2 bases from V and 2 bases from J, with 15 bases between.

V gene TRBV7-6 combines with J gene TRBJ2-1, with 12 bases fitting TRBD2. CDR1 and CDR2 (germline): SGHVS, FNYEAQ. The CDR3 totals 17 residues. V dropped 5 bases and J dropped 8; count of bases not matched to a gene: 13. CDR3 loop: CASSPPPLAGGPDEQFF. The CDR3 region has the DNA TGTGCCAGCAGCCCACCCCCTCTAGCGGGAGGGCCCGATGAGCAGTTCTTC.